A selection of T cell receptor beta chains follows, all from one sample in a study of long-term antiretroviral therapy in people with HIV. This table comes from immunoSEQ multiplex PCR, and its TCRdb copy is limited to in-frame clones, with some not included. Of 25,000 to 35,000 clones in the sample, 85% to 95% were seen once. Here the sequenced sample was unsorted PBMCs, taken 5.3 years after starting antiretroviral therapy. The receptors derive from a man in his forties or fifties with HIV. The CDR3 runs from the conserved cysteine through the conserved F or W. Each record gives: CDR3 protein, V gene, J gene, clone size. Clone size is stated in some rows and not others, as once, few, many or a class when expanded.

CDR3 protein: CASSERARQGKEAFF
V gene: TRBV6-1
J gene: TRBJ1-1
clone size: .

CDR3 protein: CSVDAGLSGNTIYF
V gene: TRBV29-1
J gene: TRBJ1-3
clone size: .

CDR3 protein: CASSLTGALAEAFF
V gene: TRBV5-4
J gene: TRBJ1-1
clone size: .

CDR3 protein: CASSEQGYGELFF
V gene: TRBV6-1
J gene: TRBJ2-2
clone size: .

CDR3 protein: CASSLAGTGVFAGELFF
V gene: TRBV27
J gene: TRBJ2-2
clone size: .

CDR3 protein: CASSLALAGRENNEQFF
V gene: TRBV5-4
J gene: TRBJ2-1
clone size: .

CDR3 protein: CASSQDGTGALNQPQHF
V gene: TRBV4-3
J gene: TRBJ1-5
clone size: .

CDR3 protein: CASSPVGGNTIYF
V gene: TRBV6-1
J gene: TRBJ1-3
clone size: .

CDR3 protein: CSASSDTQYF
V gene: TRBV20-1
J gene: TRBJ2-3
clone size: .

CDR3 protein: CASSSDRGLWQPQHF
V gene: TRBV2
J gene: TRBJ1-5
clone size: .

CDR3 protein: CASSSPGTGYEQYF
V gene: TRBV2
J gene: TRBJ2-7
clone size: .

CDR3 protein: CASSITPPTGMNTEAFF
V gene: TRBV19
J gene: TRBJ1-1
clone size: .

CDR3 protein: CASSLIPPSLDSLGWEKEFF
V gene: TRBV27
J gene: TRBJ2-1
clone size: .

CDR3 protein: CASRASRTGELFF
V gene: TRBV7-9
J gene: TRBJ2-2
clone size: once

CDR3 protein: CASKGITGGLETQYF
V gene: TRBV5-4
J gene: TRBJ2-5
clone size: once

CDR3 protein: CSVDTADTQYF
V gene: TRBV29-1
J gene: TRBJ2-3
clone size: .

CDR3 protein: CASSSSGPYEQYF
V gene: TRBV27
J gene: TRBJ2-7
clone size: .

CDR3 protein: CASSISTSGGLYEQYF
V gene: TRBV5-1
J gene: TRBJ2-7
clone size: .

CDR3 protein: CASSLTGNPYGVGYTF
V gene: TRBV5-6
J gene: TRBJ1-2
clone size: .

CDR3 protein: CSVDKLAGGINEQFF
V gene: TRBV29-1
J gene: TRBJ2-1
clone size: .

CDR3 protein: CASSRSPGQSFSYEQYF
V gene: TRBV19
J gene: TRBJ2-7
clone size: .

CDR3 protein: CATSTEDRGSFNEKLFF
V gene: TRBV15
J gene: TRBJ1-4
clone size: .

CDR3 protein: CASSLVPGRNEQFF
V gene: TRBV5-8
J gene: TRBJ2-1
clone size: .

CDR3 protein: CASSPLGLAGGGGEQYF
V gene: TRBV28
J gene: TRBJ2-7
clone size: once

CDR3 protein: CATSGGPGYDEKLFF
V gene: TRBV15
J gene: TRBJ1-4
clone size: .

CDR3 protein: CASSLVRANTGELFF
V gene: TRBV7-9
J gene: TRBJ2-2
clone size: .

CDR3 protein: CASSDGTGALDEQYF
V gene: TRBV10-2
J gene: TRBJ2-7
clone size: .

CDR3 protein: CASKGQGYNEQFF
V gene: TRBV27
J gene: TRBJ2-1
clone size: .

CDR3 protein: CASSSSYTGELFF
V gene: TRBV6-5
J gene: TRBJ2-2
clone size: .